Below, 22 T cell receptor beta chains from the same sample are listed, as sequenced in a study of cytomegalovirus exposure and HLA in healthy donors. Vbeta (60) and Jbeta (13) primers were used in the PCR. Sequencing used immunoSEQ multiplex PCR; TCRdb keeps in-frame clones, though not all of them. The sample yields 150,000 to 200,000 clones, about three quarters seen once. The sample consisted of PBMCs. Receptors originate from a woman in her 40s in good health and CMV-seronegative.

CDR3 sequence (DNA): TGTGCCAGCAGTGAACTAGCTCCCTATCACGAGCAGTACTTC. Translation gives CASSELAPYHEQYF. This chain connects TRBV6-5 to TRBJ2-7, with TRBD2 as a possible D gene (6 bases). This CDR3 spans 14 amino acids. Germline V gives CDR1 MNHEY, CDR2 SVGAGI. V was shortened by 5 bases and J by 5 bases, with 16 bases between the two germline ends.

The chain carries TRBV5-4 and TRBJ2-1, with TRBD2 matching 8 bases. CDR1 is SGHNT, CDR2 YYREEE, per germline (reference sequence). The V gene end was trimmed by 4 bases and the J gene end by 3 bases; junction bases not matched to a gene: 6. The CDR3 spans 15 residues. Written as DNA, the CDR3 is TGTGCCAGCAGCCCCGGACTAGCCTACTACAATGAGCAGTTCTTC. Its translation: CASSPGLAYYNEQFF.

The chain employs TRBV28 and TRBJ1-2; D remains ambiguous. Germline CDR1 MDHEN, CDR2 SYDVKM. The CDR3 covers 12 residues. V lost 2 bases and J 2 bases, leaving 3 bases between the germline ends. The chain's CDR3 is CASSLPNYGYTF. In nucleotides, the CDR3 is TGTGCCAGCAGTTTACCGAACTATGGCTACACCTTC.

This chain connects TRBV5-1 to TRBJ2-7; tentatively, D is TRBD1 (6 bases). The CDR3 consists of 13 residues. V was trimmed by 2 bases and J by 2 bases, leaving 8 bases between them. Germline CDR1 reads SGHRS; CDR2 reads YFSETQ. Written as DNA, the CDR3 is TGCGCCAGCAGCTTCCGACAGGCCTACGAGCAGTACTTC. Translating it yields CASSFRQAYEQYF.

This clone was seen a few times. The CDR3 protein is CSVRPRYNEKLFF. Here the CDR3 DNA reads TGCAGCGTTCGGCCGAGGTACAATGAAAAACTGTTTTTT. The chain employs TRBV29-1 and TRBJ1-4; D ambiguous. Germline CDR1 SQVTM, CDR2 ANQGSEA. CDR3 size: 13 residues. V was trimmed by 5 bases and J by 5 bases, leaving 12 bases between them.

This chain links TRBV2 with TRBJ2-7; maybe TRBD2 (6 bases). Germline values: CDR1 SNHLY, CDR2 FYNNEI. Between the trimmed V and J ends, which lost 2 bases and 1 base, there was a span of 9 bases. The CDR3 contains 14 residues. CDR3 nucleotide sequence: TGTGCCAGCAGTGAACCCCGGGGGTCCTACGAGCAGTACTTC. The encoded protein is CASSEPRGSYEQYF. Supplemented by reference TRBV2 and TRBJ2-7, the full variable domain reads EPEVTQTPSHQVTQMGQEVILRCVPISNHLYFYWYRQILGQKVEFLVSFYNNEISEKSEIFDDQFSVERPDGSNFTLKIRSTKLEDSAMYFCASSEPRGSYEQYFGPGTRLTVT.

V usage is TRBV28 and J usage is TRBJ1-2, with D maybe TRBD1 (6 bases). Germline V gene sequence: CDR1 MDHEN, CDR2 SYDVKM. The CDR3 is 12 amino acids. The CDR3, as DNA: TGTGCAGCCCAAACAGGGTCGGGCGGCTACACCTTC. Residues: CAAQTGSGGYTF.

Comments on this clone: Distinct nucleotide sequences in the sample also encode this CDR3. V usage is TRBV13 and J usage is TRBJ2-7; D is undetermined. Germline V gene data show CDR1 as PRHDT and CDR2 as FYEKMQ (reference sequence). This CDR3 is built from 13 residues. The germline V and J ends were trimmed by 5 bases and 4 bases, with 12 bases remaining between them. The CDR3 protein is CASSPPSSYEQYF. The CDR3 DNA reads TGTGCCAGCAGCCCGCCATCTAGTTACGAGCAGTACTTC.

This sequence joins TRBV4-1 and TRBJ1-5; D remains ambiguous. V gave up 1 base and J gave up 9 bases, with 7 bases separating them. Germline assignment: CDR1 MGHRA and CDR2 YSYEKL. CDR3 size: 12 residues. DNA of the CDR3: TGCGCCAGCAGCCAAGGAAACGGGCCCCAGCATTTT. Translation gives CASSQGNGPQHF.

V and J are TRBV5-1 and TRBJ1-2, with 8 bases matching TRBD1. Germline V CDR1 and CDR2: SGHRS, YFSETQ. J gave up 3 bases and V 4 bases, and 5 bases lay outside the gene matches. CDR3 length equals 14 residues. The CDR3 spells CASSPTTGDYGYTF. The CDR3 coding sequence is TGCGCCAGCAGCCCAACGACAGGGGACTATGGCTACACCTTC.

The J gene is TRBJ2-5, the V gene TRBV6-5, with D possibly being TRBD2 (5 bases). The J call is doubtful: the DNA matches TRBJ2-7 better. Germline CDR1 is MNHEY and CDR2 is SVGAGI. The CDR3 sequence is 15 residues long. The CDR3 sequence is CASSYRRPGVYEQYF. In DNA, the CDR3 is TGTGCCAGCAGTTATCGACGCCCCGGGGTCTACGAGCAGTACTTC.

This clone appeared a few times. The chain links TRBV6-5 to TRBJ1-6; perhaps TRBD1 as D (5 bases). The CDR3 extends over 14 amino acids. V was pared by 1 base and J by 7 bases, with 8 bases between. Germline loops: CDR1 MNHEY, CDR2 SVGAGI. The CDR3 region is CASSYWKGNSPLHF. CDR3 nucleotide sequence: TGTGCCAGCAGTTACTGGAAGGGGAATTCACCCCTCCACTTT.

The chain is built from TRBV6-5 and TRBJ2-1; possibly TRBD2 for D (5 bases). The germline V and J ends were trimmed by 2 bases and 9 bases, with 8 bases remaining between them. Germline V gene data show CDR1 as MNHEY and CDR2 as SVGAGI. The CDR3 is made up of 12 amino acids. CDR3 loop: CASSYEGFEQFF. The CDR3 DNA is TGTGCCAGCAGTTACGAGGGTTTTGAGCAGTTCTTC.

This chain links TRBV6-5 with TRBJ1-4; D is unclear. This CDR3 spans 14 amino acids. Between the trimmed V and J ends, which lost 8 bases and 3 bases, there was a span of 13 bases. Germline CDR1 reads MNHEY; CDR2 reads SVGAGI. The CDR3 DNA follows: TGTGCCAGCCAAGAGGGAGGTTCTAATGAAAAACTGTTTTTT. Its protein is CASQEGGSNEKLFF.

This clone turned up a few times. The CDR3 loop is CASTQVNQETQYF. DNA for the CDR3: TGTGCCAGCACCCAGGTAAACCAAGAGACCCAGTACTTC. The chain links TRBV6-6 to TRBJ2-5, with no clear D. CDR3 length equals 13 residues. Germline assignment: CDR1 MNHNY and CDR2 SVGAGI (reference sequence). Between the trimmed V and J ends, which lost 7 bases and 0 bases, there was a span of 9 bases.

The genes are TRBV2 and TRBJ1-1, with 7 positions matching TRBD1. The CDR3 length is 14 residues. Per germline, CDR1 SNHLY and CDR2 FYNNEI. The V and J ends lost 5 bases and 5 bases, in that order; junction bases with no gene match: 8. The DNA of the CDR3 is TGTGCCAGCAGTCTACAAGGGGGCTGGACTGAAGCTTTCTTT. Translated: CASSLQGGWTEAFF.

This clone is medium-sized (0.01 to 0.1%). The chain joins TRBV6-6 to TRBJ1-1; D gene unclear. The CDR3 length is 13 residues. The germline V gene encodes CDR1 MNHNY and CDR2 SVGAGI (reference sequence). The germline V and J ends were trimmed by 4 bases and 6 bases, with 12 bases remaining between them. DNA of the CDR3: TGTGCCAGCAGTTGGTCGAGGGCTTCTGAAGCTTTCTTT. Its translation is CASSWSRASEAFF.

This rearrangement joins TRBV28 to TRBJ2-5, with 9 bases that match TRBD1. V lost 3 bases and J lost 4; bases outside the gene matches: 6. There are 15 residues in the CDR3. Germline V gene sequence: CDR1 MDHEN, CDR2 SYDVKM. The chain's CDR3 is CASSFLGQGTETQYF. The CDR3 DNA is TGTGCCAGCAGTTTCTTGGGACAGGGTACAGAGACCCAGTACTTC.

The chain employs TRBV5-4 and TRBJ2-6; D unresolved. This CDR3 has 15 residues. Deletions cut 0 bases from V and 0 bases from J, with 4 bases between. The germline CDR1 and CDR2 sequences are SGHNT and YYREEE (reference sequence). This chain's CDR3 is CASSLVGSGANVLTF. The CDR3 coding sequence is TGTGCCAGCAGCTTGGTCGGCTCTGGGGCCAACGTCCTGACTTTC.

This clone was recorded a few times. The chain combines TRBV29-1 with TRBJ1-1; TRBD1 agrees at 8 bases. Germline assignment: CDR1 SQVTM and CDR2 ANQGSEA. CDR3 length: 14 residues. After removal of 1 base from V and 9 bases from J, the junction contained 10 bases not matched to a gene. The CDR3, as DNA: TGCAGCGTTGAAGCCGGCCAGGGGGCGAAGAAAGCTTTCTTT. It yields the protein CSVEAGQGAKKAFF.

J is TRBJ1-2 and V is TRBV1; the table's TRBD1 call for D was not verified on the DNA. TRBV1 is a pseudogene locus. This CDR3 contains 19 residues. The CDR3 nucleotides read TGCACCAGCAGCCAAGACGAGCGTTTGAGGGCAGGGGCATACGATGGCTACACCTTC. Protein product: CTSSQDERLRAGAYDGYTF.

The chain combines TRBV19 with TRBJ1-2; maybe TRBD1 (6 bases). V was cut by 3 bases and J by 4 bases, with 15 bases left in between. This CDR3 comprises 15 residues. The germline V gene has CDR1 LNHDA and CDR2 SQIVND (reference sequence). The CDR3 DNA sequence: TGTGCCAGTAGTATTTCGGGAACAGGGAGCTATGGCTACACCTTC. Amino acids: CASSISGTGSYGYTF.